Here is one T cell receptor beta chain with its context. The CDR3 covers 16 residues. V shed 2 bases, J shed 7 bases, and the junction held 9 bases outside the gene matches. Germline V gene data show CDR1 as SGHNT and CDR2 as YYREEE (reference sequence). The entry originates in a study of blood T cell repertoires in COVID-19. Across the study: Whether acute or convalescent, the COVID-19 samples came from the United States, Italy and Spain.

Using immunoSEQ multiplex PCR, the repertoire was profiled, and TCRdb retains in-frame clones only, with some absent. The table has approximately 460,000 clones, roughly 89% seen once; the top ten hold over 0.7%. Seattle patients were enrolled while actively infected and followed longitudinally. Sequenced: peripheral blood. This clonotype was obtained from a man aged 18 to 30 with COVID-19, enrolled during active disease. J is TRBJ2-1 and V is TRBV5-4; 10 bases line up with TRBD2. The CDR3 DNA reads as TGTGCCAGCAGCTTCCCAGCGGGAGGGCCCCGGAATGAGCAGTTCTTC. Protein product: CASSFPAGGPRNEQFF.